This entry describes one TCR beta chain. The sample carries other DNA sequences with the same CDR3. CDR3 length equals 14 residues. CDR1 is SNHLY, CDR2 FYNNEI, per germline. Trimming removed 1 base from V and 7 bases from J, with 11 bases in between. The data are from a study of shared clonotypes between healthy human individuals. Clones were sequenced by immunoSEQ multiplex PCR, and TCRdb holds only the in-frame ones, with some missing. The sample has fewer than 1.6 million clones; about 98.5% are singletons. This chain uses TRBV2 with TRBJ1-5; tentative D call: TRBD1 (6 bases). The material sequenced was naive CD4+ T cells sorted from blood. Subset here: CD45RA+ positively selected. The sequence derives from a man aged 25 to 40 in good health. In DNA, the CDR3 is TGTGCCAGCAGTGAAGAGGGGGGTGGGCAGCCCCAGCATTTT. Protein product: CASSEEGGGQPQHF.